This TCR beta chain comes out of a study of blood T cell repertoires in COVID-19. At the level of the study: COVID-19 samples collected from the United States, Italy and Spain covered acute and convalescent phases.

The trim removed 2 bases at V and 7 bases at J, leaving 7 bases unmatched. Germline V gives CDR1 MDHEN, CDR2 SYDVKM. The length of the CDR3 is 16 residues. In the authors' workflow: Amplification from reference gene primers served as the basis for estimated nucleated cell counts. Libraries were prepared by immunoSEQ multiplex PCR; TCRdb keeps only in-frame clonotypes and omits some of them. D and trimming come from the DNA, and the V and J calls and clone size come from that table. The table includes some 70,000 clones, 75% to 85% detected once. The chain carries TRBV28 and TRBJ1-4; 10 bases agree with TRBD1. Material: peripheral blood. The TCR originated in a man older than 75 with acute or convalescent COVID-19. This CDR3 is CASSLGTGVRGEKLFF. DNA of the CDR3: TGTGCCAGCAGTTTAGGGACAGGGGTCCGGGGTGAAAAACTGTTTTTT.